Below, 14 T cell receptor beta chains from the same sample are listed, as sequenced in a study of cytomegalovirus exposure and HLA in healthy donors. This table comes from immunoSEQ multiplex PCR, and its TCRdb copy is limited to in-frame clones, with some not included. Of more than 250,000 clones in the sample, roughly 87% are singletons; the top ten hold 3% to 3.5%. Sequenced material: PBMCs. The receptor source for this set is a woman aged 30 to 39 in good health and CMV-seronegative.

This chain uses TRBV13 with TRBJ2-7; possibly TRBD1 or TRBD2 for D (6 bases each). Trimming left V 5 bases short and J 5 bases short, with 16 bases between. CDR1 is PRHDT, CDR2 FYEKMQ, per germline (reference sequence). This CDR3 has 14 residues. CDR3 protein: CASSPTSRGDEQYF. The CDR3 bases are TGTGCCAGCAGCCCCACTAGTAGGGGGGACGAGCAGTACTTC. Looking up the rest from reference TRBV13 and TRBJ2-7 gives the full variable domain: AAGVIQSPRHLIKEKRETATLKCYPIPRHDTVYWYQQGPGQDPQFLISFYEKMQSDKGSIPDRFSAQQFSDYHSELNMSSLELGDSALYFCASSPTSRGDEQYFGPGTRLTVT.

The CDR3 spells CSVSSGSRYEQYF. The CDR3 DNA reads TGCAGCGTATCTAGCGGGAGTAGGTACGAGCAGTACTTC. V usage is TRBV29-1 and J usage is TRBJ2-7, with 10 positions matching TRBD2. The CDR3 totals 13 residues. V lost 6 bases and J lost 4; bases outside the gene matches: 6. Per germline, CDR1 SQVTM and CDR2 ANQGSEA.

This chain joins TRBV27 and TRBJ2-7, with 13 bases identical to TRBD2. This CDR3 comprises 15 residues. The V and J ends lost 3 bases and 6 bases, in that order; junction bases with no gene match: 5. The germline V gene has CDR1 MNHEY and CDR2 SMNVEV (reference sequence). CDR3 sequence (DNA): TGTGCCAGCAGTTTCGGACTAGCGGGAGTAGCCGAGCAGTACTTC. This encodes CASSFGLAGVAEQYF.

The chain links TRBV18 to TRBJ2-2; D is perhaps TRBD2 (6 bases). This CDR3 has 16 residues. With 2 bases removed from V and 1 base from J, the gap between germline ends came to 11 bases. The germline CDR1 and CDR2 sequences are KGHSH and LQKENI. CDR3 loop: CASSPNTRENTGELFF. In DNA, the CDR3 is TGTGCCAGCTCACCAAATACGCGGGAGAACACCGGGGAGCTGTTTTTT.

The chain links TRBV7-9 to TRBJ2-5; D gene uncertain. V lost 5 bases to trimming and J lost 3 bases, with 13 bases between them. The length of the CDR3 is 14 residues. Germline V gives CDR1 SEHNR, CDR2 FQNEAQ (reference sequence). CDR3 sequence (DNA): TGTGCCAGCAGCGATCGGACGGGCGAAGAGACCCAGTACTTC. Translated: CASSDRTGEETQYF.

CDR3 nucleotides: TGTGCCAGCAGCGGATTTAGCACAGATACGCAGTATTTT. It translates to CASSGFSTDTQYF. V and J are TRBV6-1 and TRBJ2-3, with D hard to call. V dropped 6 bases and J dropped 0 bases, with 7 bases sitting between them. The CDR3 runs 13 residues. CDR1 and CDR2 from the germline V gene are MNHNS and SASEGT.

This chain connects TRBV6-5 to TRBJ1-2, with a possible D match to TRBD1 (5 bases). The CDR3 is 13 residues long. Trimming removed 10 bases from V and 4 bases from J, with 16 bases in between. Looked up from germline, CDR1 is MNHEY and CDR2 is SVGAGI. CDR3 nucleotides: TGTGCCACCATGCGACAGTCCTTCTATGGCTACACCTTC. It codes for CATMRQSFYGYTF.

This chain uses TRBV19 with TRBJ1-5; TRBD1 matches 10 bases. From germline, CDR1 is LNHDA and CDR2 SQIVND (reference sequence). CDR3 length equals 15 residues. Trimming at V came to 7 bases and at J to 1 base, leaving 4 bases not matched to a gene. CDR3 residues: CASIRTGGSNQPQHF. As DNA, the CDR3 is TGTGCCAGTATCCGGACAGGGGGAAGCAATCAGCCCCAGCATTTT.

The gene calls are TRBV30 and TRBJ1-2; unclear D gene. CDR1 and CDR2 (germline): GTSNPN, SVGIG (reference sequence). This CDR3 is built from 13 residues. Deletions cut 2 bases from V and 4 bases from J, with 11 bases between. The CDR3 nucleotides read TGTGCCTGGAGTACGACATATACCTATGGCTACACCTTC. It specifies CAWSTTYTYGYTF. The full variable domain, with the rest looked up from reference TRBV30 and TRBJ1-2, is SQTIHQWPATLVQPVGSPLSLECTVEGTSNPNLYWYRQAAGRGLQLLFYSVGIGQISSEVPQNLSASRPQDRQFILSSKKLLLSDSGFYLCAWSTTYTYGYTFGSGTRLTVV.

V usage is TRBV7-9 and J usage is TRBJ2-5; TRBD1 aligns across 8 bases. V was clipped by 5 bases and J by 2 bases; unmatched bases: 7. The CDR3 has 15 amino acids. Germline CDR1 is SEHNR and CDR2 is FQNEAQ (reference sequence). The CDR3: CASSENTGGQETQYF. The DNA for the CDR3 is TGTGCCAGCAGCGAGAACACAGGGGGACAAGAGACCCAGTACTTC.

CDR3 sequence reads: CASSSLAGGPNEQFF. The DNA for the CDR3 is TGCGCCAGCAGCTCCCTAGCGGGAGGGCCCAATGAGCAGTTCTTC. The chain is built from TRBV5-1 and TRBJ2-1, with TRBD2 matching 12 bases. The CDR3 runs 15 residues. CDR1 is SGHRS, CDR2 YFSETQ, per germline. Trimming cost V 3 bases and J 6 bases; bases outside gene matches: 4.

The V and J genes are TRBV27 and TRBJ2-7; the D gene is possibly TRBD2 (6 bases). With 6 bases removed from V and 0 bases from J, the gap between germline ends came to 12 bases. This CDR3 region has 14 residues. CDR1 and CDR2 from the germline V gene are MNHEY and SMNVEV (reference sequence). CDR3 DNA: TGTGCCAGCAGCTGGGACTCCCGCTCCTACGAGCAGTACTTC. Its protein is CASSWDSRSYEQYF.

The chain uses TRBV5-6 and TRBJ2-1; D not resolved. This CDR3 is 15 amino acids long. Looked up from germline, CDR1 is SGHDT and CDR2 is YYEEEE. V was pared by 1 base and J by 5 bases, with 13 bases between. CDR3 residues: CASSLWARMDNEQFF. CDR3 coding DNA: TGTGCCAGCAGCTTGTGGGCCAGGATGGACAATGAGCAGTTCTTC. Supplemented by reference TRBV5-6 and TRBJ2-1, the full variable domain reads DAGVTQSPTHLIKTRGQQVTLRCSPKSGHDTVSWYQQALGQGPQFIFQYYEEEERQRGNFPDRFSGHQFPNYSSELNVNALLLGDSALYLCASSLWARMDNEQFFGPGTRLTVL.

The CDR3 DNA reads as TGTGCCAGTGGCAGGCTTGATGGCTACACCTTC. The encoded protein is CASGRLDGYTF. This sequence joins TRBV28 and TRBJ1-2; no clear D gene. V lost 9 bases and J 6 bases, leaving 11 bases between the germline ends. Germline V gene sequence: CDR1 MDHEN, CDR2 SYDVKM. This CDR3 is 11 amino acids long.